The next 2 T cell receptor beta chains were all read from a single sample in a study of T cell responses to AZD1222 COVID-19 vaccine. The table came from immunoSEQ multiplex PCR; TCRdb's copy has only in-frame clones and leaves some out. The table has 130,000 to 150,000 clones, more than 85% seen once. Sequenced here: peripheral blood, sampled on day 0 of AZD1222 vaccination. These receptors all stem from an adult in good health.

The rearrangement uses TRBV6-5 and TRBJ2-2; 7 bases agree with TRBD2. V gave up 8 bases and J gave up 4 bases; unmatched junction bases: 7. Germline CDR1 MNHEY, CDR2 SVGAGI. This CDR3 has 14 residues. The CDR3 protein is CASLIREATGELFF. In DNA, the CDR3 is TGTGCCAGCTTGATACGGGAGGCCACCGGGGAGCTGTTTTTT.

The chain links TRBV4-2 to TRBJ2-1, with a possible D match to TRBD2 (6 bases). The CDR3 runs 15 residues. Germline V gene sequence: CDR1 LGHNA, CDR2 YNFKEQ. V was shortened by 0 bases and J by 4 bases, with 10 bases between the two germline ends. In DNA form, the CDR3 reads TGTGCCAGCAGCCAAGATTATAGCGGATACAATGAGCAGTTCTTC. Amino acid sequence: CASSQDYSGYNEQFF.